This paragraph covers one T cell receptor (beta chain) sequence. Its recognized antigen is unknown. The CDR3, cysteine through phenylalanine, is 15 amino acids long. Only the protein sequence is given. The CDR1 and CDR2 encoded by the germline V gene are SGHVS and FQNEAQ. This specimen belongs to a study of CXCR3-negative and CXCR3-positive naive CD8 T cells (dated by TCRdb to 2018 to 2020). About the investigation overall: In total, around 140 million TRB reads were obtained, or roughly 1.5 +/- 0.3 million reads per library. Diversity and physicochemical repertoire analyses were performed on some eleven donors pooled from two independent experiments. The TRBV-TRBJ cluster analysis covered naive subsets from several donors and memory cells from 3 donors.

General conclusions and limits of the study: Because surface CD5, which has been linked to self-reactivity in mice, was comparable between naive subsets, TCR interaction strength was also inferred from TRB CDR3 physicochemical properties. Naive CXCR3-negative and CXCR3-positive cells from the same donor showed similar TRBV-TRBJ usage, whereas memory cells showed distinct patterns. TRB CDR3s from CXCR3-positive naive cells showed higher hydrophobicity (lower Kidera factor 4), lower energy, and higher strength and volume indices than CXCR3-negative naive cells. Because CXCR3 expression was partially decreased after cryopreservation, freshly isolated PBMCs were used for most assays. Both naive subsets had comparably high repertoire diversity, while memory CD8+ T cells had much lower repertoire diversity.

These reads were obtained on a NextSeq 550. The Human TCR Profiling Kit (MiLaboratory) was used to make UMI-labeled 5' RACE TRB cDNA libraries. cDNA synthesis used the entire amount of extracted RNA, and PCR amplification then used the entire amount of cDNA produced. Libraries were prepared in parallel using an identical number of PCR cycles. For the original study's pipeline: With a minimum of two reads required per UMI, MIGEC and MiXCR pulled out about 49,000 +/- 11,000 unique UMI-labeled TRB cDNA molecules from each library. An average of approximately 40,000 +/- 10,000 functional in-frame TRB CDR3 nucleotide clonotypes without stop codons was found per library. After downsampling to 5000 UMI-labeled TRB molecules per sample, diversity metrics such as normalized Shannon-Wiener and Chao1 were calculated in VDJtools. For the central five CDR3 residues, VDJtools calculated physicochemical properties weighted by clonotype size, namely interaction energy, strength, volume and Kidera factor 4. After TCRdb reprocessed the reads, each CDR3 protein sequence was kept as one row, without DNA. The V and J calls come from TCRdb's annotation, not from the publication. The sample's table covers over 35,000 distinct CDR3 sequences. The ten largest clones add up to 2% to 2.5% of the sample.

For each CD8+ T cell subset, flow sorting was done in triplicate, and some 300,000 cells per subset went directly into RLT lysis buffer. To exclude memory contaminants, naive CD8+ T cells were stringently defined as CD45RO-CCR7+CD27+CD95-. Using standard density gradient centrifugation, peripheral blood mononuclear cells were isolated from buffy coats. Naive CXCR3-negative and CXCR3-positive CD8+ T cells were flow-sorted using a FACSAria III. Total RNA was extracted from sorted cells with an RNeasy Mini Kit. The sample taken for sequencing was naive CXCR3- CD8+ T cells from blood. The intended sense of this specimen's cell subset or site label: CD45RO-CCR7+CD27+CD95- naive CD8+ T cells lacking CXCR3 (TNR3-). Recombination linked TRBV7-8 to TRBJ2-5. This clonotype originated in a human donor in good health. Some clones in this sample may be carry-over from other donors' samples. The CDR3 here reads CASSPIMWGQETQYF.